Each of the 24 T cell receptor beta chains below was sequenced from the same sample in a study of control samples from healthy donors and cancer patients. Clones were sequenced by immunoSEQ multiplex PCR, and TCRdb holds only the in-frame ones, with some missing. The table shows about 110,000 clones, with around four fifths occurring only once. The material sequenced was blood. Receptors originate from a man aged 18 to 29 in good health.

The J gene is TRBJ1-2, the V gene TRBV12-3 or TRBV12-4, with 7 bases fitting TRBD1. This CDR3 has 12 amino acids. Trimming removed 7 bases from V and 7 bases from J; junction bases left unmatched: 6. DNA of the CDR3: TGTGCCAGCAAACAGGGGCGCGGTGGCTACACCTTC. Translation gives CASKQGRGGYTF.

The V and J genes are TRBV2 and TRBJ1-6; D may be TRBD1 (6 bases). V lost 2 bases to trimming and J lost 10 bases, with 12 bases between them. Germline CDR1 reads SNHLY; CDR2 reads FYNNEI. There are 14 residues in the CDR3. CDR3: CASSEWTVESPLHF. The CDR3 bases are TGTGCCAGCAGTGAATGGACAGTTGAATCACCCCTCCACTTT.

The V call is TRBV5-1, the J call TRBJ2-5; TRBD2 matches at 10 bases. The CDR3 extends over 15 amino acids. Germline CDR1 is SGHRS and CDR2 is YFSETQ. V was clipped by 3 bases and J by 5 bases; unmatched bases: 7. Here the CDR3 reads CASSYSGGALETQYF. The CDR3 bases are TGCGCCAGCAGCTACAGCGGGGGGGCTCTCGAGACCCAGTACTTC.

The chain couples TRBV2 to TRBJ2-7; no clear D gene. Deletions cut 6 bases from V and 2 bases from J, with 8 bases between. This CDR3 is built from 12 residues. CDR1 and CDR2 (germline): SNHLY, FYNNEI. This CDR3 reads CASSTNPYEQYV. CDR3 sequence (DNA): TGTGCCAGCAGCACCAATCCCTACGAGCAGTACGTC.

The V gene is TRBV19, the J gene TRBJ1-2; TRBD1 matches at 8 bases. The CDR3 loop spans 17 amino acids. CDR1 LNHDA and CDR2 SQIVND come from the germline V gene (reference sequence). The V segment lost 0 bases and the J segment 2 bases; nucleotides outside the gene matches: 8. The CDR3 region has the DNA TGTGCCAGTAGTATAGATTACCCCACAGGGGGGAACTATGGCTACACCTTC. This codes for CASSIDYPTGGNYGYTF.

In DNA form, the CDR3 reads TGTGCCAGCAGCTTATACGGGGGCCTCCAAGAGACCCAGTACTTC. Its translation is CASSLYGGLQETQYF. This chain connects TRBV7-2 to TRBJ2-5; the D gene could be TRBD1 or TRBD2 (6 bases each). With 2 bases removed from V and 1 base from J, the gap between germline ends came to 11 bases. The germline gives CDR1 SGHTA, CDR2 FQGNSA. This CDR3 spans 15 amino acids.

V and J are TRBV24-1 and TRBJ2-1; D gene uncertain. CDR3 size: 11 residues. CDR1 is KGHDR, CDR2 SFDVKD, per germline. The V and J ends lost 4 bases and 7 bases respectively, with 4 bases between them. CDR3: CATSELNEQFF. The CDR3 nucleotides are TGTGCCACCAGTGAGTTGAATGAGCAGTTCTTC.

V gene TRBV7-9 combines with J gene TRBJ1-1, with D tentatively TRBD1 (6 bases). The germline CDR1 and CDR2 sequences are SEHNR and FQNEAQ (reference sequence). The ends were cut back, 2 bases at V and 0 bases at J, with 13 bases in the middle. The CDR3 spans 16 residues. DNA for the CDR3: TGTGCCAGCAGCTTATTGTACGGGGGCCTGAACACTGAAGCTTTCTTT. Translated: CASSLLYGGLNTEAFF.

The V gene is TRBV5-1, the J gene TRBJ1-1; no definite D call. Germline values: CDR1 SGHRS, CDR2 YFSETQ. The CDR3 totals 14 residues. Trimming removed 5 bases from V and 1 base from J, with 12 bases in between. CDR3 region: CASSSNPPNTEAFF. The CDR3 nucleotides read TGCGCCAGCAGTTCCAATCCCCCGAACACTGAAGCTTTCTTT.

The V call is TRBV29-1, the J call TRBJ2-1; D unresolved. V was trimmed by 3 bases and J by 10 bases, leaving 10 bases between them. The CDR3 has 11 amino acids. Germline V gene lookup returns CDR1 SQVTM and CDR2 ANQGSEA. CDR3 residues: CSVDRSQEQFF. Written as DNA, the CDR3 is TGCAGCGTTGACAGGTCCCAAGAGCAGTTCTTC.

The chain recombines TRBV30 with TRBJ2-3; D is undetermined. Germline loops: CDR1 GTSNPN, CDR2 SVGIG (reference sequence). V lost 1 base to trimming and J lost 6 bases, with 8 bases between them. The CDR3 length is 12 residues. Written as DNA, the CDR3 is TGTGCCTGGAGTGACGATTTTGATACGCAGTATTTT. Its translation is CAWSDDFDTQYF.

The chain is built from TRBV14 and TRBJ1-6; D uncertain. The germline V and J ends were trimmed by 4 bases and 0 bases, with 10 bases remaining between them. The CDR3 runs 16 residues. The germline V gene encodes CDR1 SGHDN and CDR2 FVKESK. The CDR3 DNA is TGTGCCAGCAGCCCCCTAGGTAGCTCCTATAATTCACCCCTCCACTTT. Its translation: CASSPLGSSYNSPLHF.

V is TRBV7-8 and J is TRBJ1-4, with a weak D call TRBD1 (5 bases). V was trimmed by 4 bases and J by 7 bases, leaving 10 bases between them. The CDR3 has 13 amino acids. The germline CDR1 and CDR2 sequences are SGHVS and FQNEAQ. CDR3 residues: CASSSGLVEKLFF. For the CDR3, the DNA is TGTGCCAGCAGCTCGGGACTGGTTGAAAAACTGTTTTTT.

The J gene is TRBJ1-2, the V gene TRBV7-2, with D possibly matching TRBD1 (5 bases). The V and J ends lost 5 bases and 5 bases respectively, with 9 bases between them. The CDR3 has 12 residues. Germline loops: CDR1 SGHTA, CDR2 FQGNSA. CDR3 region: CASSRGGYGYTF. The CDR3 coding sequence is TGTGCCAGCAGCCGGGGGGGTTATGGCTACACCTTC.

The chain employs TRBV18 and TRBJ2-1, with 8 bases matching TRBD2. Germline V lookup: CDR1 KGHSH, CDR2 LQKENI. CDR3 size: 15 residues. With V trimmed by 3 bases and J by 8 bases, 9 bases remained unmatched. CDR3 in DNA: TGTGCCAGCTCACCTGGGGGGACTAGAGGGGATGAGCAGTTCTTC. This gives the protein CASSPGGTRGDEQFF.

This clone was recorded once. The CDR3 region is CSASSQGGGYTF. The CDR3 nucleotides are TGCAGTGCTAGTAGTCAGGGAGGTGGCTACACCTTC. The gene calls are TRBV20-1 and TRBJ1-2; maybe TRBD1 (5 bases). Trimming shortened V by 3 bases and J by 7 bases, and 12 bases separated the two germline ends. Germline loops: CDR1 DFQATT, CDR2 SNEGSKA (reference sequence). The CDR3 has 12 residues.

Concerning this clone: This sample includes further DNA sequences coding for the same CDR3. The V call is TRBV7-9, the J call TRBJ1-5, with D unclear. Germline CDR1 SEHNR, CDR2 FQNEAQ (reference sequence). The CDR3 length is 12 residues. The V gene lost 1 base and the J gene lost 4 bases, with 2 bases spanning the gap. This chain's CDR3 is CASSLGNQPQHF. In DNA form, the CDR3 reads TGTGCCAGCAGCTTAGGTAATCAGCCCCAGCATTTT.

This clone was counted between two and nine times. This chain joins TRBV6-6 and TRBJ1-5; D is perhaps TRBD1 (5 bases). Germline V gene sequence: CDR1 MNHNY, CDR2 SVGAGI (reference sequence). This CDR3 is 16 amino acids long. V was trimmed by 0 bases and J by 7 bases, leaving 16 bases between them. The CDR3 sequence: CASSYSEGRGMQPQHF. In nucleotides, the CDR3 is TGTGCCAGCAGTTACTCAGAGGGCCGGGGGATGCAGCCCCAGCATTTT.

The rearrangement uses TRBV9 and TRBJ1-1, with unresolved D. Trimming left V 2 bases short and J 0 bases short, with 14 bases between. The CDR3 runs to 16 residues. Germline V CDR1 and CDR2: SGDLS, YYNGEE. CDR3 coding DNA: TGTGCCAGCAGCGTTCGGGCAGCAGGTTTGAACACTGAAGCTTTCTTT. As protein: CASSVRAAGLNTEAFF.

The CDR3 sequence is CASSLRQGGVYGYTF. Written as DNA, the CDR3 is TGTGCCAGCAGCTTAAGGCAGGGCGGGGTCTATGGCTACACCTTC. The chain has TRBV7-2 and TRBJ1-2; the D gene is possibly TRBD1 (5 bases). Germline V gene lookup returns CDR1 SGHTA and CDR2 FQGNSA. Trimming shortened V by 2 bases and J by 4 bases, and 14 bases separated the two germline ends. This CDR3 has 15 residues.

This chain joins TRBV7-2 and TRBJ1-3; D gene ambiguous. Trimming shortened V by 2 bases and J by 0 bases, and 8 bases separated the two germline ends. Germline CDR1 SGHTA, CDR2 FQGNSA. The length of the CDR3 is 15 residues. The CDR3 here is CASSLKISSGNTIYF. The CDR3, as DNA: TGTGCCAGCAGCTTAAAGATAAGCTCTGGAAACACCATATATTTT.

This chain links TRBV5-1 with TRBJ2-5, with unresolved D. Per the germline V gene, CDR1 is SGHRS and CDR2 is YFSETQ. Trimming stripped 4 bases from V and 4 bases from J, with 20 bases between. This CDR3 is built from 16 residues. CDR3 in amino acids: CASSPNSRDVGETQYF. The CDR3 DNA is TGCGCCAGCAGCCCCAATTCACGCGACGTAGGAGAGACCCAGTACTTC.

V usage is TRBV9 and J usage is TRBJ1-1; D possibly corresponds to TRBD1 (6 bases). The germline V gene has CDR1 SGDLS and CDR2 YYNGEE. The CDR3 consists of 15 residues. V was shortened by 2 bases and J by 4 bases, with 15 bases between the two germline ends. The CDR3, as DNA: TGTGCCAGCAGCGTTTCGACAGGATGGTCCACTGAAGCTTTCTTT. This sequence encodes CASSVSTGWSTEAFF. Full variable domain (missing parts from reference TRBV9 and TRBJ1-1): DSGVTQTPKHLITATGQRVTLRCSPRSGDLSVYWYQQSLDQGLQFLIQYYNGEERAKGNILERFSAQQFPDLHSELNLSSLELGDSALYFCASSVSTGWSTEAFFGQGTRLTVV.

The rearrangement uses TRBV9 and TRBJ2-7, with D unclear. Germline V gives CDR1 SGDLS, CDR2 YYNGEE. The CDR3 is made up of 16 amino acids. V was trimmed by 4 bases and J by 0 bases, leaving 17 bases between them. In nucleotides, the CDR3 is TGTGCCAGCAGCCCCTCGGAGCCCAGACACTCCTACGAGCAGTACTTC. Residues: CASSPSEPRHSYEQYF.